This is a list of T cell receptor beta chains from one sample in a study of blood T cell repertoires in COVID-19. TCRdb keeps only in-frame clones here, not all; method: immunoSEQ multiplex PCR. The sample consists of some 200,000 clones, around 84% of them appearing once. The sequenced material came from PBMCs or T cells enriched from blood (not recorded which). Receptors were obtained from a woman aged 40 to 49 with acute COVID-19. Each CDR3 is given with its conserved first and last residue. Each record gives: J gene, D gene, clone size, V gene, CDR3 protein, CDR3 DNA. The D gene is left open where the match is weak. Some rows have no size entry. The others give once, few or many, or a class for an expanded clone.

TRBJ1-2,NA,NA,TRBV9,CASSEGGAKNYGYTF,TGTGCCAGCAGCGAAGGAGGGGCGAAAAACTATGGCTACACCTTC
TRBJ2-3,TRBD1,NA,TRBV7-2,CASSLDRQGATDTQYF,TGTGCCAGCAGCCTAGACCGACAGGGGGCCACAGATACGCAGTATTTT
TRBJ2-5,TRBD2,NA,TRBV28,CASSSQLAGWKETQYF,TGTGCCAGCAGTTCTCAGTTAGCGGGATGGAAAGAGACCCAGTACTTC
TRBJ2-1,NA,NA,TRBV7-8,CASSPYRVQLYNEQFF,TGTGCCAGCAGCCCCTACAGAGTACAACTTTACAATGAGCAGTTCTTC
TRBJ2-2,TRBD2,few,TRBV9,CASSPRGVAGTGELFF,TGTGCCAGCAGCCCCCGGGGGGTAGCGGGCACCGGGGAGCTGTTTTTT
TRBJ2-2,TRBD2,NA,TRBV24-1,CATSAGGAGTGELFF,TGTGCCACCAGCGCCGGGGGGGCCGGCACCGGGGAGCTGTTTTTT
TRBJ2-1,NA,NA,TRBV6-2/TRBV6-3,CASSYGSSSYNEQFF,TGTGCCAGCAGTTACGGGTCTAGCTCCTACAATGAGCAGTTCTTC
TRBJ1-1,TRBD1,NA,TRBV6-1,CASRDRGDEAFF,TGTGCCAGCAGAGACAGGGGAGATGAAGCTTTCTTT
TRBJ2-2,NA,NA,TRBV10-1,CASSESATASGELFF,TGCGCCAGCAGTGAGTCGGCGACAGCCTCCGGGGAGCTGTTTTTT
TRBJ2-5,TRBD1,NA,TRBV10-3,CAINKDRGETQYF,TGTGCCATCAATAAGGACAGGGGAGAGACCCAGTACTTC
TRBJ1-1,NA,NA,TRBV6-4,CASRAGEGRAFF,TGTGCCAGCAGGGCCGGGGAGGGACGAGCTTTCTTT
TRBJ1-1,TRBD1,few,TRBV10-3,CAMQGQGSTEAFF,TGTGCCATGCAAGGACAGGGGTCCACTGAAGCTTTCTTT
TRBJ1-2,TRBD1,once,TRBV28,CASSFGDRGISGYTF,TGTGCCAGCAGTTTCGGGGACAGGGGGATAAGTGGCTACACCTTC
TRBJ2-5,NA,NA,TRBV6-1,CASSEDAGARETQYF,TGTGCCAGCAGTGAAGACGCGGGGGCGCGGGAGACCCAGTACTTC
TRBJ2-3,TRBD2,NA,TRBV13,CASPPRGLADSTDTQYF,TGTGCCAGTCCGCCAAGGGGACTAGCGGATAGCACAGATACGCAGTATTTT
TRBJ2-1,TRBD2,NA,TRBV7-6,CASSSSGSTNNEQFF,TGTGCCAGCAGCTCCAGCGGGAGCACAAACAATGAGCAGTTCTTC
TRBJ1-5,NA,NA,TRBV7-2,CASSLDRVGQPQHF,TGTGCCAGCAGCTTAGACAGGGTGGGGCAGCCCCAGCATTTT
TRBJ1-5,NA,NA,TRBV2,CASSPGQTYSNQPQHF,TGTGCCAGCAGTCCCGGACAAACGTATAGCAATCAGCCCCAGCATTTT
TRBJ2-5,TRBD2,once,TRBV11-2,CASSPETSAQETQYF,TGTGCCAGCAGCCCCGAGACTAGCGCACAAGAGACCCAGTACTTC
TRBJ1-1,NA,NA,TRBV6-1,CASSDLGARDTEAFF,TGTGCCAGCAGTGATTTGGGGGCGAGGGATACTGAAGCTTTCTTT
TRBJ2-1,NA,NA,TRBV25-1,CASSDSYLGGQSYNEQFF,TGTGCCAGCAGTGATTCGTATCTGGGGGGTCAATCCTACAATGAGCAGTTCTTC
TRBJ2-5,NA,NA,TRBV28,CASRSQETQYF,TGTGCCAGCAGATCACAAGAGACCCAGTACTTC
TRBJ2-7,TRBD1,NA,TRBV5-1,CASSFGQGNGISYEQYF,TGCGCCAGCAGCTTTGGACAGGGGAACGGAATCTCCTACGAGCAGTACTTC
TRBJ1-6,TRBD1,few,TRBV18,CASSPRQGSYNSPLHF,TGTGCCAGCTCACCGAGACAGGGGAGTTATAATTCACCCCTCCACTTT
TRBJ2-7,TRBD2,NA,TRBV28,CASSRGAGLAGGGSSYEQYF,TGTGCCAGCAGTCGCGGAGCAGGCCTAGCGGGGGGCGGAAGCTCCTACGAGCAGTACTTC
TRBJ1-1,NA,NA,TRBV10-3,CAITAGDTEAFF,TGTGCCATCACCGCGGGGGACACTGAAGCTTTCTTT